This record looks at one TCR beta chain sequence and its context. Its matching antigen is unknown. A clone one base away is much larger, so this may be a read error. This entry belongs to a study of read filtering for tumor transcriptome and immune sequencing. Study conclusions and caveats: Without single-read clonotypes, shared clonotype proportions correlated more between IR-seq and RNA-seq.

From roughly 390 ng of RNA, a library with molecular barcoded alpha/delta and beta/gamma adaptors was made. TCRdb re-called the reads with MiXCR, one entry per CDR3 protein. Among 15,000 to 20,000 distinct CDR3 sequences listed, approximately 24% were seen once. Germline V CDR1 and CDR2: DFQATT, SNEGSKA (reference sequence). This CDR3 has 13 amino acids. The chain links TRBV20-1 to TRBJ2-5; D may be TRBD1 (6 bases). The origin of this receptor is a donor at least 40 years old with multiple myeloma. Sequenced material: a population of CD138-negative cells sorted from bone marrow. The CDR3 nucleotides are TGCAGTGCTAAATGGTGGGGGCAAGAGGCCCAGTACTTC. Protein: CSAKWWGQEAQYF.